The T cell receptor (beta chain) under discussion was sequenced for a study of T cells in Graves' hyperthyroidism and ophthalmopathy. Study results and limitations: In the blood, most expanded thyroid clonotypes above 0.001 appeared as well.

Trimming at V came to 3 bases and at J to 5 bases, leaving 6 bases not matched to a gene. CDR1 and CDR2 (germline): LNHNV, YYDKDF (reference sequence). CDR3 length equals 15 residues. This clonotype was counted between two and nine times. Antigen unknown. RNA transcripts served as the template for amplifying TCR beta CDR3 regions. Using the HTBI primer set, a first-round RT-PCR was run on the TCR CDR3. Each CDR3 protein is one row after TCRdb ran MiXCR on the multiplex PCR reads. This sample yields approximately 620,000 distinct CDR3 sequences, of which about 16% are seen a single time; more than 3% belongs to the top ten.

The chain couples TRBV15 to TRBJ2-5; 10 positions match TRBD1. This sequence was found in a woman aged 40 to 50 with Graves' ophthalmopathy. Sequenced input: blood. Here the CDR3 DNA reads TGTGCCACCAGCAGCCTGACAGGGGGCGGTGAGACCCAGTACTTC. It specifies CATSSLTGGGETQYF.